This T cell receptor (beta chain) was sequenced in a study of technical replicates of blood from four donors. Germline V CDR1 and CDR2: MNHEY, SMNVEV (reference sequence). The CDR3 length is 14 residues. The ends were cut back, 1 base at V and 4 bases at J, with 10 bases in the middle. Measured with immunoSEQ multiplex PCR; TCRdb has only the in-frame clones, and not every one. The sample lists about 62,000 clones, 80% to 90% occurring once. The sample taken for sequencing was PBMCs. The clonotype originates from a human donor in good health. Some clones in this sample may be carry-over from other donors' samples. The chain joins TRBV27 to TRBJ1-1, with D hard to call. CDR3 coding DNA: TGTGCCAGCAGTTTATATGCTATCGGCACTGAAGCTTTCTTT. The encoded protein is CASSLYAIGTEAFF.